Shown below are 26 T cell receptor beta chains from a single sample sequenced in a study of blood T cell repertoires in COVID-19. Sequencing used immunoSEQ multiplex PCR; TCRdb keeps in-frame clones, though not all of them. Found here are around 170,000 clones, about 86% of them singletons; the top ten hold approximately 2.9%. The sequenced sample consisted of peripheral blood. The receptors stem from a woman between 25 and 40 years old with active or convalescent COVID-19.

This chain connects TRBV18 to TRBJ1-4, with TRBD1 matching over 7 bases. The CDR3 is 13 residues long. The junction had 7 bases not matched to a gene; V was cut back by 4 bases and J by 11 bases. Germline V gene sequence: CDR1 KGHSH, CDR2 LQKENI. The CDR3 here is CASSRDRVEKLFF. The DNA of the CDR3 is TGTGCCAGCTCACGGGACAGAGTGGAGAAACTGTTTTTT.

The rearrangement joins TRBV3-1 (or the pseudogene TRBV3-2) to TRBJ1-3; maybe TRBD1 (5 bases). The CDR3 contains 17 residues. The germline V gene encodes CDR1 LGHDT and CDR2 YNNKEL (reference sequence). V lost 2 bases, J lost 0 bases, and 14 bases lay in between. The CDR3 reads CASSQLVRQSSGNTIYF. The CDR3 bases are TGTGCCAGCAGCCAACTTGTCAGACAGTCCTCTGGAAACACCATATATTTT.

In nucleotides, the CDR3 is TGTGCCAGCGGAGAAGAGGAGGAGTCTTTTAAAAATCAGCCCCAGCATTTT. Amino acid sequence: CASGEEEESFKNQPQHF. The chain is built from TRBV2 and TRBJ1-5; D gene ambiguous. Germline CDR1 SNHLY, CDR2 FYNNEI. The CDR3 contains 17 residues. Trimming left V 8 bases short and J 4 bases short, with 24 bases between.

The chain links TRBV7-2 to TRBJ2-1; tentatively, D is TRBD2 (6 bases). V was pared by 6 bases and J by 3 bases, with 18 bases between. This CDR3 is built from 16 residues. Germline V lookup: CDR1 SGHTA, CDR2 FQGNSA. CDR3 residues: CASRRTTQGLYNEQFF. The CDR3 coding sequence is TGTGCCAGCAGAAGGACTACCCAAGGGCTCTACAATGAGCAGTTCTTC.

The V call is TRBV27, the J call TRBJ1-2, with TRBD1 matching over 9 bases. Germline CDR1 and CDR2: MNHEY and SMNVEV (reference sequence). Trimming removed 3 bases from V and 8 bases from J; junction bases left unmatched: 7. There are 14 residues in the CDR3. The CDR3 sequence is CASSFAQGAGGYTF. The CDR3 DNA follows: TGTGCCAGCAGTTTCGCACAGGGGGCAGGGGGCTACACCTTC.

The chain combines TRBV24-1 with TRBJ2-1; 7 bases map to TRBD2. The J segment lost 1 base and the V segment lost 4 bases, leaving 6 bases of the junction unmatched. The V gene's germline CDR1 is KGHDR and CDR2 SFDVKD. The CDR3 is 16 amino acids. CDR3 protein: CATSDPSGESYNEQFF. The CDR3, as DNA: TGTGCCACCAGTGACCCAAGCGGGGAGTCCTACAATGAGCAGTTCTTC.

CDR3 in DNA: TGTGCCAGCTCACCACCGTCCGGGGATGAGCAGTTCTTC. The encoded protein is CASSPPSGDEQFF. The chain links TRBV18 to TRBJ2-1, with D maybe TRBD2 (5 bases). The V end lost 0 bases, the J end lost 8 bases, and 8 bases lay between the germline ends. The CDR3 runs 13 residues. Germline V gene lookup returns CDR1 KGHSH and CDR2 LQKENI.

The rearrangement joins TRBV18 to TRBJ1-1; D is unresolved. Germline CDR1 reads KGHSH; CDR2 reads LQKENI. This CDR3 comprises 13 residues. Trimming stripped 4 bases from V and 1 base from J, with 7 bases between. The CDR3 sequence is CASSQTANTEAFF. DNA of the CDR3: TGTGCCAGCTCACAAACAGCGAACACTGAAGCTTTCTTT. Full variable domain (rest looked up from reference TRBV18 and TRBJ1-1): NAGVMQNPRHLVRRRGQEARLRCSPMKGHSHVYWYRQLPEEGLKFMVYLQKENIIDESGMPKERFSAEFPKEGPSILRIQQVVRGDSAAYFCASSQTANTEAFFGQGTRLTVV.

The chain joins TRBV7-9 to TRBJ2-1; 8 bases align to TRBD2. The V and J ends lost 5 bases and 6 bases, in that order; junction bases with no gene match: 15. The V gene's germline CDR1 is SEHNR and CDR2 FQNEAQ (reference sequence). The CDR3 sequence is 17 residues long. In DNA, the CDR3 is TGTGCCAGCAGCCCCCACCTCGGACTAGCCTCGGCCAATGAGCAGTTCTTC. Protein sequence: CASSPHLGLASANEQFF.

The gene calls are TRBV6-5 and TRBJ2-1; unclear D gene. Germline V gives CDR1 MNHEY, CDR2 SVGAGI. The CDR3 covers 11 residues. Trimming removed 2 bases at V and 16 bases at J, with 12 bases between. The CDR3 nucleotides read TGTGCCAGCAGTTACAGAGCCCATCTCTTCTTC. It codes for CASSYRAHLFF.

The chain has TRBV11-2 and TRBJ1-2, with D possibly TRBD1 on 6 matching bases. Germline V gene lookup returns CDR1 SGHAT and CDR2 FQNNGV. Trimming stripped 4 bases from V and 2 bases from J, with 23 bases between. The CDR3 spans 18 residues. The CDR3 DNA follows: TGTGCCAGCAGCTCCTTCCTGTCCGGGACACTGCGAAACTATGGCTACACCTTC. It is translated as CASSSFLSGTLRNYGYTF.

The rearrangement uses TRBV3-1 (or the pseudogene TRBV3-2) and TRBJ2-7; 10 bases line up with TRBD2. Germline V lookup: CDR1 LGHDT, CDR2 YNNKEL (reference sequence). Trimming took 1 base from V and 4 from J; bases not matched to a gene: 4. The CDR3 runs to 15 residues. The CDR3: CASSQVPSGRYEQYF. CDR3 nucleotide sequence: TGTGCCAGCAGCCAAGTCCCTAGCGGGAGATACGAGCAGTACTTC.

The chain joins TRBV9 to TRBJ1-2; 7 bases map to TRBD1. Trimming removed 3 bases from V and 8 bases from J; junction bases left unmatched: 4. The germline V gene has CDR1 SGDLS and CDR2 YYNGEE. CDR3 length equals 12 residues. This chain's CDR3 is CASSGGTVGYTF. The CDR3 DNA reads as TGTGCCAGCAGCGGGGGGACAGTAGGCTACACCTTC.

This clone was detected a few times. This chain uses TRBV6-5 with TRBJ1-2, with TRBD1 matching 9 bases. V was clipped by 6 bases and J by 0 bases; unmatched bases: 2. The germline gives CDR1 MNHEY, CDR2 SVGAGI. This CDR3 region has 14 residues. The CDR3 nucleotides are TGTGCCAGCAGGACAGGGGGAACTAACTATGGCTACACCTTC. Its protein is CASRTGGTNYGYTF.

The chain recombines TRBV5-8 with TRBJ2-5, with D perhaps TRBD2 (6 bases). CDR1 SGHTS and CDR2 YDEGEE come from the germline V gene. V was pared by 1 base and J by 2 bases, with 21 bases between. The CDR3 loop spans 18 amino acids. This chain's CDR3 is CASSLYPMDGGVQETQYF. DNA of the CDR3: TGTGCCAGCAGCTTGTACCCTATGGACGGGGGAGTGCAAGAGACCCAGTACTTC.

The J gene is TRBJ1-1, the V gene TRBV19; D remains ambiguous. Germline V gives CDR1 LNHDA, CDR2 SQIVND (reference sequence). CDR3 length: 16 residues. V lost 1 base to trimming and J lost 3 bases, with 15 bases between them. As DNA, the CDR3 is TGTGCCAGTAGTATAGTGAAGAGGCCCCAACACACTGAAGCTTTCTTT. Translation gives CASSIVKRPQHTEAFF.

This clone was detected only once. The genes are TRBV5-1 and TRBJ2-7; D gene uncertain. The germline gives CDR1 SGHRS, CDR2 YFSETQ. V dropped 1 base and J dropped 6 bases, with 8 bases sitting between them. This CDR3 has 12 residues. CDR3 bases: TGCGCCAGCAGCTTGTCTTTCAGCGAGCAGTACTTC. It specifies CASSLSFSEQYF.

The chain links TRBV28 to TRBJ2-1; D is uncertain. The germline gives CDR1 MDHEN, CDR2 SYDVKM. The germline V and J ends were trimmed by 5 bases and 11 bases, with 13 bases remaining between them. The CDR3 totals 12 residues. CDR3 loop: CASSDGHSQQFF. Here the CDR3 DNA reads TGTGCCAGCAGTGACGGTCACAGCCAGCAGTTCTTC.

The count of this clone is one. The chain uses TRBV18 and TRBJ1-2, with 10 bases identical to TRBD1. The CDR3 is 14 amino acids. Germline-derived CDR1 and CDR2 are KGHSH and LQKENI. Trimming took 3 bases from V and 5 from J; bases not matched to a gene: 3. The CDR3 loop is CASSPGTGEYGYTF. DNA for the CDR3: TGTGCCAGCTCACCCGGGACAGGGGAATATGGCTACACCTTC.

The CDR3 is CASSPKTGFGYTF. The DNA of the CDR3 is TGTGCCAGCAGTCCCAAGACAGGGTTCGGCTACACCTTC. The V call is TRBV6-6, the J call TRBJ1-2, with TRBD1 matching 7 bases. The CDR3 extends over 13 amino acids. Germline V gives CDR1 MNHNY, CDR2 SVGAGI (reference sequence). With V trimmed by 5 bases and J by 8 bases, 8 bases remained unmatched.

The chain has TRBV3-1 (or the pseudogene TRBV3-2) and TRBJ1-6, with TRBD1 identical over 7 bases. J was trimmed by 1 base and V by 1 base; bases with no gene match: 10. CDR3 size: 19 residues. Germline V gives CDR1 LGHDT, CDR2 YNNKEL (reference sequence). In DNA, the CDR3 is TGTGCCAGCAGCCAAGGGGACAGCCCTATTTTTTCCTATAATTCACCCCTCCACTTT. This translates into CASSQGDSPIFSYNSPLHF.

This clone was found many times. This chain joins TRBV4-2 and TRBJ1-1; 10 bases map to TRBD1. The V segment lost 2 bases and the J segment 3 bases; nucleotides outside the gene matches: 3. The CDR3 sequence is 15 residues long. Germline CDR1 reads LGHNA; CDR2 reads YNFKEQ. CDR3: CASSQSGQGDTEAFF. Here the CDR3 DNA reads TGTGCCAGCAGCCAAAGCGGACAGGGGGACACTGAAGCTTTCTTT.

The chain combines TRBV6-5 with TRBJ1-2; D call uncertain. CDR1 MNHEY and CDR2 SVGAGI come from the germline V gene. V lost 2 bases and J 2 bases, leaving 9 bases between the germline ends. The CDR3 spans 14 residues. CDR3 DNA sequence: TGTGCCAGCAGTTACGGTGTACAGAACTATGGCTACACCTTC. Translated: CASSYGVQNYGYTF.

This clone has a single count. This chain connects TRBV6-1 to TRBJ1-5; no definite D call. CDR3 length: 14 amino acids. Germline CDR1 is MNHNS and CDR2 is SASEGT. Trimming took off 3 bases at V and 0 bases at J, with 6 bases between the two ends. In nucleotides, the CDR3 is TGTGCCAGCAGTGACGGTGTTAGCAATCAGCCCCAGCATTTT. This sequence encodes CASSDGVSNQPQHF.

A few counts support this clone. The chain joins TRBV6-1 to TRBJ1-2, with 8 bases fitting TRBD1. V lost 2 bases and J lost 4; bases outside the gene matches: 12. Per germline, CDR1 MNHNS and CDR2 SASEGT. The CDR3 covers 17 residues. CDR3 region: CASSERDRSYSGYGYTF. The CDR3 DNA is TGTGCCAGCAGTGAACGGGACAGGTCCTATTCGGGCTATGGCTACACCTTC.

The rearrangement joins TRBV6-2 or TRBV6-3 to TRBJ2-5; 14 bases agree with TRBD2. The junction had 6 bases not matched to a gene; V was cut back by 5 bases and J by 4 bases. The germline V gene has CDR1 MNHEY and CDR2 SVGEGT. The CDR3 covers 16 residues. Here the CDR3 DNA reads TGTGCCAGCAGTGGGACTAGCGGGAGTCTGGGAGAGACCCAGTACTTC. It yields the protein CASSGTSGSLGETQYF.